Below, 26 T cell receptor beta chains from the same sample are listed, as sequenced in a study of blood T cell repertoires in COVID-19. Here immunoSEQ multiplex PCR was the method, and the copy in TCRdb shows in-frame clones only, minus some. Of about 200,000 clones listed, roughly 86% were seen once; the top ten hold around 3.7%. The sequencing sample was made of PBMCs or T cells enriched from blood (not recorded which). These TCRs come from a woman aged 30 to 39 with acute COVID-19.

V usage is TRBV7-2 and J usage is TRBJ2-5; TRBD2 agrees at 10 bases. Germline values: CDR1 SGHTA, CDR2 FQGNSA. The CDR3 has 15 residues. V lost 4 bases to trimming and J lost 3 bases; unmatched junction nucleotides: 5. Here the CDR3 reads CASSSTGTSEETQYF. Written as DNA, the CDR3 is TGTGCCAGCAGCTCCACGGGGACTAGCGAAGAGACCCAGTACTTC. The full variable domain, with the rest looked up from reference TRBV7-2 and TRBJ2-5, is GAGVSQSPSNKVTEKGKDVELRCDPISGHTALYWYRQSLGQGLEFLIYFQGNSAPDKSGLPSDRFSAERTGGSVSTLTIQRTQQEDSAVYLCASSSTGTSEETQYFGPGTRLLVL.

This sequence joins TRBV9 and TRBJ1-1; D gene unclear. V dropped 0 bases and J dropped 1 base, with 7 bases sitting between them. Germline-derived CDR1 and CDR2 are SGDLS and YYNGEE. The CDR3 extends over 14 amino acids. CDR3 in DNA: TGTGCCAGCAGCGTAGTGGGGAGGAACACTGAAGCTTTCTTT. Translating it yields CASSVVGRNTEAFF.

This chain joins TRBV4-1 and TRBJ2-7; 10 nucleotides match TRBD2. The CDR3 has 14 amino acids. The germline V gene has CDR1 MGHRA and CDR2 YSYEKL. Losses at the gene ends were 5 bases for V and 3 bases for J; bases not matched to a gene: 4. In DNA form, the CDR3 reads TGCGCCAGCAGCAAAAGCGGGGGGGACTACGAGCAGTACTTC. It is translated as CASSKSGGDYEQYF.

The chain joins TRBV6-5 to TRBJ2-7; 8 bases agree with TRBD1. The CDR3 totals 16 residues. CDR1 is MNHEY, CDR2 SVGAGI, per germline. The junction had 8 bases not matched to a gene; V was cut back by 0 bases and J by 4 bases. Written as DNA, the CDR3 is TGTGCCAGCAGTTACTCTTCAACAGGGGGGAATTACGAGCAGTACTTC. Protein: CASSYSSTGGNYEQYF.

The rearrangement joins TRBV27 to TRBJ1-6; TRBD1 matches at 9 bases. The junction had 9 bases not matched to a gene; V was cut back by 6 bases and J by 9 bases. The CDR3 contains 15 residues. The germline V gene encodes CDR1 MNHEY and CDR2 SMNVEV (reference sequence). The CDR3 reads CASSADRGHGSPLHF. The CDR3 nucleotides are TGTGCCAGCAGCGCGGACAGGGGCCATGGTTCACCCCTCCACTTT.

This clone appeared once. V is TRBV9 and J is TRBJ1-2; TRBD1 is a possible D gene (5 bases). The CDR3 runs 13 residues. Germline V gene lookup returns CDR1 SGDLS and CDR2 YYNGEE. Trimming removed 4 bases at V and 4 bases at J, with 11 bases between. As DNA, the CDR3 is TGTGCCAGCAGCCTAGGACAATCCTATGGCTACACCTTC. Its protein product is CASSLGQSYGYTF.

The CDR3 loop reads CASSHRVGEQYF. CDR3 in DNA: TGTGCCAGCAGTCACAGGGTTGGCGAGCAGTACTTC. This sequence joins TRBV12-3 or TRBV12-4 and TRBJ2-7; D possibly corresponds to TRBD1 (6 bases). The V end was cut by 5 bases, the J end by 6 bases, with 11 bases between. The CDR3 runs 12 residues.

The genes are TRBV19 and TRBJ2-5, with D possibly matching TRBD2 (7 bases). Germline V gene data show CDR1 as LNHDA and CDR2 as SQIVND (reference sequence). The CDR3 is made up of 14 amino acids. Trimming cost V 4 bases and J 5 bases, with 14 bases left between them. CDR3 residues: CASSSTGRGETQYF. The CDR3 DNA reads TGTGCCAGTAGTAGCACAGGGAGGGGGGAGACCCAGTACTTC.

V gene TRBV27 combines with J gene TRBJ1-4, with D maybe TRBD1 (6 bases). Trimming shortened V by 3 bases and J by 10 bases, and 18 bases separated the two germline ends. The CDR3 is 15 amino acids. Germline-derived CDR1 and CDR2 are MNHEY and SMNVEV (reference sequence). CDR3 protein: CASSLSWTAEGKLFF. CDR3 DNA: TGTGCCAGCAGTTTGAGTTGGACAGCCGAGGGAAAACTGTTTTTT.

In its sample, this clone was seen a few times. The rearrangement joins TRBV27 to TRBJ2-7, with unresolved D. The germline V gene has CDR1 MNHEY and CDR2 SMNVEV (reference sequence). The V end was cut by 5 bases, the J end by 0 bases, with 20 bases between. The CDR3 contains 17 residues. CDR3 loop: CASSPLPSSGSSYEQYF. The CDR3 DNA reads TGTGCCAGCAGTCCCCTCCCCTCATCGGGTAGCTCCTACGAGCAGTACTTC.

This sequence joins TRBV7-9 and TRBJ1-3; tentatively, D is TRBD1 (5 bases). The germline V gene has CDR1 SEHNR and CDR2 FQNEAQ (reference sequence). This CDR3 has 16 amino acids. The V and J ends lost 5 bases and 0 bases respectively, with 14 bases between them. CDR3 protein: CASSPQQGDSGNTIYF. The CDR3 nucleotides are TGTGCCAGCAGCCCACAACAAGGGGACTCTGGAAACACCATATATTTT.

The chain has TRBV15 and TRBJ2-7; 7 nucleotides line up with TRBD1. The V segment lost 2 bases and the J segment 3 bases; nucleotides outside the gene matches: 7. The germline CDR1 and CDR2 sequences are LNHNV and YYDKDF (reference sequence). The CDR3 has 15 residues. The CDR3 protein is CATSRPGTVLYEQYF. The CDR3 DNA follows: TGTGCCACCAGCAGACCCGGGACAGTCCTCTACGAGCAGTACTTC.

Many counts were recorded for this clone. This rearrangement joins TRBV10-1 to TRBJ2-2; D may be TRBD2 (5 bases). Looked up from germline, CDR1 is WNHNN and CDR2 is SYGVQD (reference sequence). Trimming removed 6 bases from V and 0 bases from J, with 11 bases in between. There are 15 residues in the CDR3. CDR3 sequence reads: CASSEGGANTGELFF. CDR3 coding DNA: TGCGCCAGCAGCGAGGGCGGTGCGAACACCGGGGAGCTGTTTTTT.

V gene TRBV25-1 combines with J gene TRBJ1-1; 8 bases fit TRBD1. Germline V gives CDR1 MGHDK, CDR2 SYGVNS. The CDR3 length is 14 residues. V trimming: 6 bases; J trimming: 3 bases; junction bases outside the gene matches: 6. CDR3 amino acids: CASSPTGVHTEAFF. The CDR3 nucleotides are TGTGCCAGCAGCCCGACAGGGGTTCACACTGAAGCTTTCTTT. Filled out from reference TRBV25-1 and TRBJ1-1, the complete variable domain reads EADIYQTPRYLVIGTGKKITLECSQTMGHDKMYWYQQDPGMELHLIHYSYGVNSTEKGDLSSESTVSRIRTEHFPLTLESARPSHTSQYLCASSPTGVHTEAFFGQGTRLTVV.

The chain couples TRBV4-3 to TRBJ1-5; TRBD1 might be the D (6 bases). Deletions cut 3 bases from V and 5 bases from J, with 14 bases between. This CDR3 spans 15 amino acids. The germline CDR1 and CDR2 sequences are LGHNA and YSLEER. CDR3 DNA: TGCGCCAGCAGCCAGGGGGGGCAAGGGGATCAGCCCCAGCATTTT. Protein sequence: CASSQGGQGDQPQHF.

This chain joins TRBV7-2 and TRBJ2-7; tentatively, D is TRBD2 (7 bases). V was clipped by 4 bases and J by 5 bases, with 21 bases between them. The CDR3 extends over 16 amino acids. Germline V lookup: CDR1 SGHTA, CDR2 FQGNSA. CDR3 bases: TGTGCCAGCAGCTCCCGTTGGGGGGGGGCGGTCCACGAGCAGTACTTC. Translation gives CASSSRWGGAVHEQYF.

This CDR3 reads CASSLSLGQAEAFF. CDR3 DNA sequence: TGTGCCAGCAGCTTATCCCTGGGGCAGGCTGAAGCTTTCTTT. The J gene is TRBJ1-1, the V gene TRBV11-2, with TRBD1 as a possible D gene (5 bases). The CDR3 is 14 residues long. Germline V CDR1 and CDR2: SGHAT, FQNNGV. The ends were cut back, 2 bases at V and 6 bases at J, with 13 bases in the middle.

This clone showed up just a few times. The chain combines TRBV11-2 with TRBJ1-1, with 10 bases identical to TRBD1. Germline CDR1 and CDR2: SGHAT and FQNNGV. V lost 5 bases to trimming and J lost 4 bases; unmatched junction nucleotides: 7. The CDR3 is 15 residues long. The CDR3 is CASSRLDRGSTEAFF. The CDR3 bases are TGTGCCAGCAGCCGTTTGGACAGGGGGAGCACTGAAGCTTTCTTT.

This chain joins TRBV7-6 and TRBJ2-6, with D perhaps matching TRBD2 (5 bases). This CDR3 has 17 residues. Trimming shortened V by 5 bases and J by 0 bases, and 14 bases separated the two germline ends. Germline CDR1 reads SGHVS; CDR2 reads FNYEAQ. CDR3 nucleotides: TGTGCCAGCAGCAAAGCGGCCGGTTACTCTGGGGCCAACGTCCTGACTTTC. Protein: CASSKAAGYSGANVLTF. Drawing the rest from reference TRBV7-6 and TRBJ2-6, the complete variable domain is GAGVSQSPRYKVTKRGQDVALRCDPISGHVSLYWYRQALGQGPEFLTYFNYEAQQDKSGLPNDRFSAERPEGSISTLTIQRTEQRDSAMYRCASSKAAGYSGANVLTFGAGSRLTVL.

The chain uses TRBV28 and TRBJ2-2, with D tentatively TRBD2 (6 bases). The CDR3 extends over 17 amino acids. CDR1 and CDR2 (germline): MDHEN, SYDVKM. V was cut by 4 bases and J by 0 bases, with 15 bases left in between. CDR3 loop: CASSWTTGTPNTGELFF. Here the CDR3 DNA reads TGTGCCAGCAGTTGGACGACCGGGACTCCGAACACCGGGGAGCTGTTTTTT.

CDR3 sequence: CASSYSRYTEAFF. CDR3 DNA: TGTGCCAGCAGTTACTCTAGATACACTGAAGCTTTCTTT. The rearrangement joins TRBV6-5 to TRBJ1-1; D remains ambiguous. Trimming left V 0 bases short and J 3 bases short, with 5 bases between. CDR3 length equals 13 residues. Germline CDR1 and CDR2: MNHEY and SVGAGI.

The chain is built from TRBV18 and TRBJ1-3; D is possibly TRBD1 (5 bases). In germline, CDR1 is KGHSH, CDR2 LQKENI. The CDR3 has 16 amino acids. Trimming cost V 3 bases and J 4 bases, with 16 bases left between them. The CDR3 protein is CASSPAGGNTGNTIYF. Written as DNA, the CDR3 is TGTGCCAGCTCACCGGCCGGGGGTAATACGGGAAACACCATATATTTT.

J is TRBJ2-3 and V is TRBV28; D is perhaps TRBD2 (5 bases). V was shortened by 2 bases and J by 0 bases, with 15 bases between the two germline ends. The CDR3 consists of 17 residues. Germline V gene lookup returns CDR1 MDHEN and CDR2 SYDVKM. The CDR3 DNA follows: TGTGCCAGCAGTTTAGGGCCGGACGAGGGAAGCACAGATACGCAGTATTTT. Protein sequence: CASSLGPDEGSTDTQYF.

The chain couples TRBV7-3 to TRBJ2-1, with D perhaps TRBD1 (6 bases). Germline loops: CDR1 SGHTA, CDR2 FQGTGA. CDR3 length equals 15 residues. With 5 bases removed from V and 2 bases from J, the gap between germline ends came to 13 bases. CDR3: CASSLTGNPYNEQFF. CDR3 DNA sequence: TGTGCCAGCAGCCTCACAGGGAACCCCTACAATGAGCAGTTCTTC.

This rearrangement joins TRBV6-5 to TRBJ1-6; weak D call: TRBD1 (5 bases). The V and J ends lost 6 bases and 7 bases respectively, with 7 bases between them. The CDR3 is 12 residues long. Germline CDR1 MNHEY, CDR2 SVGAGI. Here the CDR3 DNA reads TGTGCCAGCAGAACAGGCAATTCACCCCTCCACTTT. This codes for CASRTGNSPLHF.

V is TRBV24-1 and J is TRBJ2-5; D ambiguous. This CDR3 region has 13 residues. Trimming removed 3 bases at V and 1 base at J, with 5 bases between. CDR1 and CDR2 (germline): KGHDR, SFDVKD. The CDR3 reads CATSDGLQETQYF. In nucleotides, the CDR3 is TGTGCCACCAGTGATGGGCTCCAAGAGACCCAGTACTTC.